One T cell receptor beta chain is described in this entry. Its antigen is currently unknown. This sample is drawn from a study of OX40 agonist ivuxolimab in advanced cancers. The germline V gene encodes CDR1 MNHNY and CDR2 SVGAGI (reference sequence). The CDR3 sequence is 16 residues long. V was shortened by 0 bases and J by 1 base, with 12 bases between the two germline ends. Assay used: immunoSEQ multiplex PCR; TCRdb lists only in-frame clones, some missing. Among 30,000 to 40,000 clones listed, approximately 90% were seen once. At baseline, cycle 4 day 1, and cycle 7 day 1, blood was sampled. Whole-study results and caveats: At 0.1 to 3.0 mg/kg, clonal expansion of CD4+ and CD8+ blood T cells had occurred by week 6. On average, a greater number of expanded clones characterised CD8+ T cells relative to CD4+.

The starting material was CD4+ or CD8+ T cells sorted from blood, obtained in a trial of the OX40 agonist ivuxolimab. V usage is TRBV6-6 and J usage is TRBJ2-5, with D hard to call. This sequence originates from an adult with an advanced solid tumor such as melanoma, head and neck, liver or kidney cancer. The CDR3, as DNA: TGTGCCAGCAGTTACTCTTGGCTTTACGGCCAAGAGACCCAGTACTTC. Translation gives CASSYSWLYGQETQYF.